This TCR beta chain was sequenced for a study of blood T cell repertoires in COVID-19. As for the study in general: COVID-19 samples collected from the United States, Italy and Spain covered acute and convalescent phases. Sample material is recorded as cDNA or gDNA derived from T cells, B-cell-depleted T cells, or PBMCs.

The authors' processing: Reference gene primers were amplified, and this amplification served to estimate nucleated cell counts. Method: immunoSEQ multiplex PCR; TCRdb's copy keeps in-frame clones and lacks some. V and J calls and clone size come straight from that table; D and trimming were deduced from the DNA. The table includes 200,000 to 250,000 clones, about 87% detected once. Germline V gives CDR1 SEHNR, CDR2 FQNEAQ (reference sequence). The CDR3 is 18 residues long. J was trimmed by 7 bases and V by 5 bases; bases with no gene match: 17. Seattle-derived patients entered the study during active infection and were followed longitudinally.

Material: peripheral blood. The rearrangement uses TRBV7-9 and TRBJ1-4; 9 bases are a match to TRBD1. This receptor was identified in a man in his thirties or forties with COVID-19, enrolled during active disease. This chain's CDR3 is CASSRNYQSTGGSEKLFF. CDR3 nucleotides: TGTGCCAGCAGCCGGAACTACCAGTCGACAGGGGGAAGTGAAAAACTGTTTTTT.